This T cell receptor (beta chain) was sequenced in a study of blood T cells in healthy people across ages. Study-wide points: The recorded TCR beta diversity per million T cells decreased in a roughly linear manner with age.

Worth noting for this clonotype: Its cognate antigen is unknown.

Using a J-beta primer mix together with a sample-barcoded 5' primer, a second PCR was run for 7 to 11 cycles. A single record per CDR3 protein comes from TCRdb applying MiXCR to the 5' RACE reads. The sample consists of some 900,000 distinct CDR3 sequences, roughly 52% of them appearing once. Germline V gene data show CDR1 as MDHEN and CDR2 as SYDVKM. V shed 5 bases, J shed 0 bases, and the junction held 5 bases outside the gene matches. The CDR3 covers 16 residues. This TCR came from a man under 40 in good health. The chain joins TRBV28 to TRBJ2-3, with TRBD2 matching over 10 bases. The material sequenced was blood. The CDR3 is CASSLFSGGSTDTQYF. CDR3 nucleotide sequence: TGTGCCAGCAGTCTCTTTAGCGGGGGGAGCACAGATACGCAGTATTTT. Variable domain in full (rest from reference TRBV28 and TRBJ2-3): DVKVTQSSRYLVKRTGEKVFLECVQDMDHENMFWYRQDPGLGLRLIYFSYDVKMKEKGDIPEGYSVSREKKERFSLILESASTNQTSMYLCASSLFSGGSTDTQYFGPGTRLTVL.